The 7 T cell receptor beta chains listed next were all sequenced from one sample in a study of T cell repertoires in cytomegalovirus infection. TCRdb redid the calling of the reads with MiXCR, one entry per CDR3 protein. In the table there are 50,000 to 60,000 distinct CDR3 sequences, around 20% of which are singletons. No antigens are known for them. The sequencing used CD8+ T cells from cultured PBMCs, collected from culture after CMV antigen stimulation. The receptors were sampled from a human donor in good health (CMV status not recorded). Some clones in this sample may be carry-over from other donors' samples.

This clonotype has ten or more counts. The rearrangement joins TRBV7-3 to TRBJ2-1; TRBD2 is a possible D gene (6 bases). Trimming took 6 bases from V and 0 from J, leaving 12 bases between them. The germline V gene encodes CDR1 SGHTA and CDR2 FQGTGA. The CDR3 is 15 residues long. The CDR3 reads CASSSGGSSYNEQFF. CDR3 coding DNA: TGTGCCAGCAGTTCCGGGGGAAGCTCCTACAATGAGCAGTTCTTC.

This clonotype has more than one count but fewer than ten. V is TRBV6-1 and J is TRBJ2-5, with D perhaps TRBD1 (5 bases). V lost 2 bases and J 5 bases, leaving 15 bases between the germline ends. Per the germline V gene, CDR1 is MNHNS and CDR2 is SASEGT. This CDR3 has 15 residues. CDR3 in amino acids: CASSERILSGETQYF. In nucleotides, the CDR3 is TGTGCCAGCAGTGAACGGATCTTGTCAGGGGAGACCCAGTACTTC.

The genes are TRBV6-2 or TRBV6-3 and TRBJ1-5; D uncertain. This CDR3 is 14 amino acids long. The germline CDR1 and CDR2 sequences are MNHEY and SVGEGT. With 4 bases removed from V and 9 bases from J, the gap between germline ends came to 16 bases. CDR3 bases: TGTGCCAGCAGTTCGACCGGTACAATTGCGCCCCAGCATTTT. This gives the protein CASSSTGTIAPQHF.

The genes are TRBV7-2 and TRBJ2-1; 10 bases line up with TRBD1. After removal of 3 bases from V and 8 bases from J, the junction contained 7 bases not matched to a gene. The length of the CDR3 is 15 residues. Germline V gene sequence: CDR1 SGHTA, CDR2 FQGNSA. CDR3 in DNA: TGTGCCAGCAGCTTGACAGGGGGCGGAGTGGATGAGCAGTTCTTC. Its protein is CASSLTGGGVDEQFF. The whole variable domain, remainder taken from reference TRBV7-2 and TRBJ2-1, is GAGVSQSPSNKVTEKGKDVELRCDPISGHTALYWYRQSLGQGLEFLIYFQGNSAPDKSGLPSDRFSAERTGGSVSTLTIQRTQQEDSAVYLCASSLTGGGVDEQFFGPGTRLTVL.

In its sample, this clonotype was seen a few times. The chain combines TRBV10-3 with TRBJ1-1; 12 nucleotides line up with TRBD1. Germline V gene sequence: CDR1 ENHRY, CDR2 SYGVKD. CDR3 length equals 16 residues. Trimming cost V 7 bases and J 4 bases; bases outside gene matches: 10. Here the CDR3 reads CAITPGQGARVTEAFF. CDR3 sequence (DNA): TGTGCCATCACCCCGGGACAGGGGGCGCGAGTCACTGAAGCTTTCTTT.

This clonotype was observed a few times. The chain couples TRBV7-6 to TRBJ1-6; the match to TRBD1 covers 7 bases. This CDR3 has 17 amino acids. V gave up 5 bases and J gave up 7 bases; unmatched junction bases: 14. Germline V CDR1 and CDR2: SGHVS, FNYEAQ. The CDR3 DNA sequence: TGTGCCAGCAGCATATCCTCGGGGCCGGGACAGAATTCACCCCTCCACTTT. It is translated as CASSISSGPGQNSPLHF.

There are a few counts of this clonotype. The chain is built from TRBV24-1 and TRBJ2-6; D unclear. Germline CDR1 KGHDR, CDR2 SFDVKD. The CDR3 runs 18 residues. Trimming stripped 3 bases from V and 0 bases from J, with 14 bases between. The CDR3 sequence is CATSDAIRGHSGANVLTF. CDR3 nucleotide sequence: TGTGCCACCAGTGATGCGATCCGTGGGCACTCTGGGGCCAACGTCCTGACTTTC.